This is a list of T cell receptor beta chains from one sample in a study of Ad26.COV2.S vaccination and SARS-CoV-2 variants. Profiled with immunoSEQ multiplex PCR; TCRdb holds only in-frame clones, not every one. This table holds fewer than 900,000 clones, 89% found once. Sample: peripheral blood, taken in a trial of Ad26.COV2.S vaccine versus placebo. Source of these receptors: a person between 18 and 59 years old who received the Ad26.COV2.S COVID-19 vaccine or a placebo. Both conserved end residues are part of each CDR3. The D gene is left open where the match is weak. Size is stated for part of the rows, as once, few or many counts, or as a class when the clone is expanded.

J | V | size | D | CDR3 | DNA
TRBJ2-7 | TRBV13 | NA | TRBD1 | CASSARGPSSYEQYF | TGTGCCAGCAGTGCCAGGGGGCCGAGCTCCTACGAGCAGTACTTC
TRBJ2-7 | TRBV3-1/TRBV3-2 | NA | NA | CASSPLRGSEQYF | TGTGCCAGCAGCCCTTTACGCGGTTCCGAGCAGTACTTC
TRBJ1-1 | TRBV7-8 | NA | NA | CASNSMGGTEAFF | TGTGCCAGCAATTCGATGGGGGGCACTGAAGCTTTCTTT
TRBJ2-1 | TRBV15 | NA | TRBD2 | CATSRALAGGPNNEQFF | TGTGCCACCAGCAGAGCCCTAGCGGGGGGGCCGAACAATGAGCAGTTCTTC
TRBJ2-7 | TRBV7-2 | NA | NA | CASSPMGSEQYF | TGTGCCAGCAGCCCGATGGGGTCCGAGCAGTACTTC
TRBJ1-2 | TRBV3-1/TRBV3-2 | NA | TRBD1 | CASSQPGQANYGYTF | TGTGCCAGCAGCCAACCGGGACAGGCTAACTATGGCTACACCTTC
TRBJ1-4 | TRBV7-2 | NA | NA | CASSFSPSDNEKLFF | TGTGCCAGCAGCTTCAGCCCCTCAGATAATGAAAAACTGTTTTTT
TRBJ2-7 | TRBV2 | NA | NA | CASSGMRQDYEQYF | TGTGCCAGCAGTGGCATGCGGCAGGACTACGAGCAGTACTTC
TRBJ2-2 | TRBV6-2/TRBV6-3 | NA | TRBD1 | CASSGTGGRTGELFF | TGTGCCAGCAGCGGGACAGGGGGCCGCACCGGGGAGCTGTTTTTT
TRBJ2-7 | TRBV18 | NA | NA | CASSLGASTYEQYF | TGTGCCAGCTCACTGGGGGCCAGCACCTACGAGCAGTACTTC
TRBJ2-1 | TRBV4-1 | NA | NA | CASSQDPINEQFF | TGCGCCAGCAGCCAAGATCCGATAAATGAGCAGTTCTTC
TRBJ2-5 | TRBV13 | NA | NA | CASSWQDQETQYF | TGTGCCAGCAGCTGGCAAGACCAAGAGACCCAGTACTTC
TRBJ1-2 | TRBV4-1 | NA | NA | CASSQLGGYTF | TGCGCCAGCAGCCAACTCGGGGGCTACACCTTC
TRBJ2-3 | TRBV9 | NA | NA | CASRAAISSTDTQYF | TGTGCCAGCAGAGCAGCGATATCTAGCACAGATACGCAGTATTTT
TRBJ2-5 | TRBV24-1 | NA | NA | CATSQGEETQYF | TGTGCCACCAGTCAAGGGGAAGAGACCCAGTACTTC
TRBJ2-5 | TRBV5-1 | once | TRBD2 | CASSLWLGGGSQETQYF | TGCGCCAGCAGCTTGTGGTTAGGCGGGGGGTCCCAAGAGACCCAGTACTTC
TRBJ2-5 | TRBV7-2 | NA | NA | CASSLVGVEQETQYF | TGTGCCAGCAGCTTAGTGGGGGTGGAACAAGAGACCCAGTACTTC
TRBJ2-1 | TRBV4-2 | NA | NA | CASSQATGGLDEQFF | TGTGCCAGCAGCCAAGCAACGGGGGGCTTGGATGAGCAGTTCTTC
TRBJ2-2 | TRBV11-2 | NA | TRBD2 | CASSLAGTRVGELFF | TGTGCCAGCAGCTTAGCCGGGACTAGAGTCGGGGAGCTGTTTTTT
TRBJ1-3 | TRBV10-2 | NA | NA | CASRSTEKSGNTIYF | TGCGCCAGCAGGTCTACTGAGAAATCCGGAAACACCATATATTTT
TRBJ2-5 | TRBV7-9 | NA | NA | CASSLADWGAVETQYF | TGTGCCAGCAGCTTAGCGGATTGGGGAGCGGTCGAGACCCAGTACTTC
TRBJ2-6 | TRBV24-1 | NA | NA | CATSDLGGSGANVLTF | TGTGCCACCAGTGATTTGGGAGGGTCTGGGGCCAACGTCCTGACTTTC
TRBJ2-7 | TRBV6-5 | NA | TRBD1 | CASSPDRVYEQYF | TGTGCCAGCAGCCCCGACAGGGTCTACGAGCAGTACTTC
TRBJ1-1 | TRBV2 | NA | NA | CASILTNTEAFF | TGTGCCAGCATTTTGACGAACACTGAAGCTTTCTTT
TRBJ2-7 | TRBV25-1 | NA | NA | CASSNLGLYEQYF | TGTGCCAGCAGTAACCTGGGACTCTACGAGCAGTACTTC
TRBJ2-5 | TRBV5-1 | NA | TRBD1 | CASSFARLNTGGETQYF | TGCGCCAGCAGCTTTGCCAGGCTGAACACAGGGGGAGAGACCCAGTACTTC
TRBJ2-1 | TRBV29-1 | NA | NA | CSVELIAEQFF | TGCAGCGTTGAATTGATAGCGGAGCAGTTCTTC
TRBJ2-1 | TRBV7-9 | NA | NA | CASSYTGTPSNEQFF | TGTGCCAGCAGCTACACAGGGACCCCGAGCAATGAGCAGTTCTTC
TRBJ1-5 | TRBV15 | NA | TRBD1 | CATSREGPTGGQPQHF | TGTGCCACCAGCAGAGAGGGGCCGACAGGGGGTCAGCCCCAGCATTTT
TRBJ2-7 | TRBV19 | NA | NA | CASSQTRTDSSYEQYF | TGTGCCAGTAGTCAGACCCGGACAGATAGCTCCTACGAGCAGTACTTC
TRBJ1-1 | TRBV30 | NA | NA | CAWTGAMNTEAFF | TGTGCCTGGACTGGGGCCATGAACACTGAAGCTTTCTTT
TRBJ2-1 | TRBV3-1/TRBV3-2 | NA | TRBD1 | CASSQERAGTGIGEQFF | TGTGCCAGCAGCCAAGAGAGGGCCGGGACAGGGATCGGCGAGCAGTTCTTC
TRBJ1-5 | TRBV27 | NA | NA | CASSLVGLGQPQHF | TGTGCCAGCAGTTTAGTAGGGCTAGGTCAGCCCCAGCATTTT
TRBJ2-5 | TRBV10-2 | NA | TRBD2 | CASSESSLAGETQYF | TGCGCCAGCAGTGAGTCGAGTCTAGCGGGAGAGACCCAGTACTTC
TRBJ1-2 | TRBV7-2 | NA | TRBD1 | CASSPNRGGYTF | TGTGCCAGCAGCCCCAACAGGGGCGGCTACACCTTC
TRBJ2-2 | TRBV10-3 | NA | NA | CAISDPRGGTGELFF | TGTGCCATCAGTGACCCGAGGGGGGGGACCGGGGAGCTGTTTTTT
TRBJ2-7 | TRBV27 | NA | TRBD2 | CARLTGRAAEQYF | TGTGCCCGCTTAACCGGGAGGGCCGCCGAGCAGTACTTC
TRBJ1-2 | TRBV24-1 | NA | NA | CATSDFHSESLTGYTF | TGTGCCACCAGTGATTTTCATAGCGAGTCGCTCACTGGCTACACCTTC
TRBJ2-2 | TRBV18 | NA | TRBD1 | CASSPDRVNTGELFF | TGTGCCAGCTCACCAGACAGGGTGAACACCGGGGAGCTGTTTTTT
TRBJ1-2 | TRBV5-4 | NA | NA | CASSYLQVNYGYTF | TGTGCCAGCAGCTATCTCCAGGTTAACTATGGCTACACCTTC
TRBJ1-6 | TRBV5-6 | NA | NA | CASSFLESSSPLHF | TGTGCCAGCAGCTTTTTGGAGAGCAGTTCACCCCTCCACTTT
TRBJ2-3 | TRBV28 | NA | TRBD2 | CATDSGSDTDTQYF | TGTGCCACCGATAGCGGGTCCGACACAGATACGCAGTATTTT
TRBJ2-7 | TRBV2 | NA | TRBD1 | CASRAGTGSPEQYF | TGTGCCAGCAGAGCCGGGACAGGGAGCCCCGAGCAGTACTTC
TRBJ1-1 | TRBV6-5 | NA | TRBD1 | CASSRTGMNTEAFF | TGTGCCAGCAGCCGGACAGGGATGAACACTGAAGCTTTCTTT
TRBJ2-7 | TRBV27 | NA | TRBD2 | CASSLSSGGQSSYEQYF | TGTGCCAGCAGTTTGAGTAGCGGGGGCCAAAGCTCCTACGAGCAGTACTTC
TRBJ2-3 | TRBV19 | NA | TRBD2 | CASSIDGTSGSYTQYF | TGTGCCAGTAGTATAGATGGGACTAGCGGGAGTTATACGCAGTATTTT
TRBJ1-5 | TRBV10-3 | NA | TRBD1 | CAIGGTGNQPQHF | TGTGCCATCGGAGGGACAGGGAATCAGCCCCAGCATTTT
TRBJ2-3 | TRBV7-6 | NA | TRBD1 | CASSQDRGHVDTQYF | TGTGCCAGCAGCCAAGACAGGGGGCACGTAGATACGCAGTATTTT
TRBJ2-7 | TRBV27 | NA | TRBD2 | CASRTLAGGLYEQYF | TGTGCCAGCCGCACACTAGCGGGGGGGCTCTACGAGCAGTACTTC
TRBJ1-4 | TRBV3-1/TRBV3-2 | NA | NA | CASSQANEKLFF | TGTGCCAGCAGCCAGGCTAATGAAAAACTGTTTTTT
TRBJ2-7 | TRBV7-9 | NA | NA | CASSPDSTYEQYF | TGTGCCAGCAGCCCGGACAGTACCTACGAGCAGTACTTC
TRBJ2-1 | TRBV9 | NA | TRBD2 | CASSVDVAGDEQFF | TGTGCCAGCAGCGTAGACGTAGCGGGGGATGAGCAGTTCTTC